Below, one TCR beta chain is given with its context. This record comes from a study of T cells expressing NK-cell markers. No DNA is given; TCRdb re-called the 5' RACE reads and lists each CDR3 protein once. Here the sample table reports approximately 460,000 distinct CDR3 sequences. Germline V gene data show CDR1 as SGHRS and CDR2 as YFSETQ. CDR3 size: 15 residues. The material sequenced was blood T cells: a sorted CD56 or NKG2C T cell subset, CD4+ or CD8+ T cells, or bulk PBMC T cells (not recorded which). This receptor was identified in a woman aged 18 to 69 in good health. The genes are TRBV5-1 and TRBJ2-1. CDR3 region: CASSPGPSRMGEQFF.